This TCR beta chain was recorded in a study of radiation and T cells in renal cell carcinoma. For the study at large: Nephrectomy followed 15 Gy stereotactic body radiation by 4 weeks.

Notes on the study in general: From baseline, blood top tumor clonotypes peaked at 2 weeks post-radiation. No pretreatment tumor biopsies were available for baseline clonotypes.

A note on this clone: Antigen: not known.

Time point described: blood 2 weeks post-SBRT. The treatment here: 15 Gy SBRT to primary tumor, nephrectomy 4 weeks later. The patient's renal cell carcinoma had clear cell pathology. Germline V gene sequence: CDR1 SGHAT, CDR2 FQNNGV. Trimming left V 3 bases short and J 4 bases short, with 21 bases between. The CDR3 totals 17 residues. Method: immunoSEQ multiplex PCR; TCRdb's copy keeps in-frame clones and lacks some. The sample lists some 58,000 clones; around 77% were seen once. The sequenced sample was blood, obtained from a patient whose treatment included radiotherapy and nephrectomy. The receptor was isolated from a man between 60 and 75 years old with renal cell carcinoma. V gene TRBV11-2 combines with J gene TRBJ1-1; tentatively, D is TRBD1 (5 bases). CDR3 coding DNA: TGTGCCAGCAGCTTGGGGGTCGGCAGGATCGGTGGCACTGAAGCTTTCTTT. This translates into CASSLGVGRIGGTEAFF. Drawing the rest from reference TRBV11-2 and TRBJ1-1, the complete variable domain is EAGVAQSPRYKIIEKRQSVAFWCNPISGHATLYWYQQILGQGPKLLIQFQNNGVVDDSQLPKDRFSAERLKGVDSTLKIQPAKLEDSAVYLCASSLGVGRIGGTEAFFGQGTRLTVV.